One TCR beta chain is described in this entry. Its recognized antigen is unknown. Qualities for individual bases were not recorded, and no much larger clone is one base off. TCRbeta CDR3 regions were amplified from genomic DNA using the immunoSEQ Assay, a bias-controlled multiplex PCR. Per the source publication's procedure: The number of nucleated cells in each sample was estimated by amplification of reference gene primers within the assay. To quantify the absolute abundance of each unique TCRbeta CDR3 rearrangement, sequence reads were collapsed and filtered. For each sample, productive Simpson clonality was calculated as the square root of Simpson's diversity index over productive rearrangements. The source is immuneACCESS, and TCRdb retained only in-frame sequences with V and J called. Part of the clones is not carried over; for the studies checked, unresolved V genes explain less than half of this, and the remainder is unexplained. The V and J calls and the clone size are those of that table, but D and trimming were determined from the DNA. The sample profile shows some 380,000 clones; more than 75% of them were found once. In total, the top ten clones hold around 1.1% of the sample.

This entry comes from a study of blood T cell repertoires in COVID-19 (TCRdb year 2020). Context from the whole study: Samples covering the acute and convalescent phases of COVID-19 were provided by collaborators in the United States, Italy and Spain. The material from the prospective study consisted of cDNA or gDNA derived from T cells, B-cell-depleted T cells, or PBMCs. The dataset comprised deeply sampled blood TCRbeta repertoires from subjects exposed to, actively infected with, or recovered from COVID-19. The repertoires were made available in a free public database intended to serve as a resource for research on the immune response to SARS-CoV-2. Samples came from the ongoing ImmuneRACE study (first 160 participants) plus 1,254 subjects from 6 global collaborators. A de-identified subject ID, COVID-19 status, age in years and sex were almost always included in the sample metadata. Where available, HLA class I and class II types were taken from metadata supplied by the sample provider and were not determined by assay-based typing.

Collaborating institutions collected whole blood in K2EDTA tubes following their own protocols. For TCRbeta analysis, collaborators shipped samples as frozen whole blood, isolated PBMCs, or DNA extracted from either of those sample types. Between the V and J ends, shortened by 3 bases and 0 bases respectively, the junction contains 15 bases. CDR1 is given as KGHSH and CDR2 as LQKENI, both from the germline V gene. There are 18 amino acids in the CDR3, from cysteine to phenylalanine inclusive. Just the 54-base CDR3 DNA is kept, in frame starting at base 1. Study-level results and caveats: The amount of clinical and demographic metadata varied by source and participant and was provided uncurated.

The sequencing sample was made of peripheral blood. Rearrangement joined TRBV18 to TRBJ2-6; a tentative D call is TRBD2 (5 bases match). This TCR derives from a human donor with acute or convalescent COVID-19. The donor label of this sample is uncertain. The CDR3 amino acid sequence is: CASSPRPTTSSGANVLTF. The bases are TGTGCCAGCTCACCTCGACCGACTACCAGCTCTGGGGCCAACGTCCTGACTTTC. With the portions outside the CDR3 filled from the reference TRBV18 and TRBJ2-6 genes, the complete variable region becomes NAGVMQNPRHLVRRRGQEARLRCSPMKGHSHVYWYRQLPEEGLKFMVYLQKENIIDESGMPKERFSAEFPKEGPSILRIQQVVRGDSAAYFCASSPRPTTSSGANVLTFGAGSRLTVL.